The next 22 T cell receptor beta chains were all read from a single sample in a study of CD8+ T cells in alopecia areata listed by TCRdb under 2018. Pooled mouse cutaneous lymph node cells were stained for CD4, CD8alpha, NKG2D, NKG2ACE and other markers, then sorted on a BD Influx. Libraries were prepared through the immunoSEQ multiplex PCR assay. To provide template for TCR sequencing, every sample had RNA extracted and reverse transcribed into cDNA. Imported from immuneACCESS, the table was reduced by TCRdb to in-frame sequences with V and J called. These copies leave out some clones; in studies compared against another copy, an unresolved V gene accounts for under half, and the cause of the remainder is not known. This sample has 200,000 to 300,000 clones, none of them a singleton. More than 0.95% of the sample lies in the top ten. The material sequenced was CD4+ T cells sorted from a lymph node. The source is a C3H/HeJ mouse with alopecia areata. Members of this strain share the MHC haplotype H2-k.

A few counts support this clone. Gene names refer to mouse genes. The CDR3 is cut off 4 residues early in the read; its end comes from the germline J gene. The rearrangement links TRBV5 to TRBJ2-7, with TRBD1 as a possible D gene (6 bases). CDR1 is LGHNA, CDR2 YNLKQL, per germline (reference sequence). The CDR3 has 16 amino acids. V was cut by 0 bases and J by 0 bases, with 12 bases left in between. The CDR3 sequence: CASSQDSGQSSYEQYF. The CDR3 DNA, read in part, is TGTGCCAGCAGCCAAGATTCGGGACAAAGCTCCTAT.

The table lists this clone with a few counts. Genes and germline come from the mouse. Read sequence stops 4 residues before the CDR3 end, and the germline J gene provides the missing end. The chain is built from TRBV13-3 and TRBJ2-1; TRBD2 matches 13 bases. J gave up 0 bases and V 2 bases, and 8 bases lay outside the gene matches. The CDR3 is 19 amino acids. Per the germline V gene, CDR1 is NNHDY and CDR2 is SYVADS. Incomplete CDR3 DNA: TGTGCCAGCAGTGAAATCAGGGACTGGGGGGGTTATAACTATGCT. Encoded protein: CASSEIRDWGGYNYA. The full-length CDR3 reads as CASSEIRDWGGYNYAEQFF.

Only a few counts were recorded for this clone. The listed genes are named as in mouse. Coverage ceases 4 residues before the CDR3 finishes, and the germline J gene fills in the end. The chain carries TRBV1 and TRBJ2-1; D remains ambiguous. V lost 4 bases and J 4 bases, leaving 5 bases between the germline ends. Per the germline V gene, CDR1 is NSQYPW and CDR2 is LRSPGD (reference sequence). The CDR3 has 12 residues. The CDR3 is CTCSERYAEQFF. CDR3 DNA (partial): TGCACCTGCAGTGAGAGGTATGCT.

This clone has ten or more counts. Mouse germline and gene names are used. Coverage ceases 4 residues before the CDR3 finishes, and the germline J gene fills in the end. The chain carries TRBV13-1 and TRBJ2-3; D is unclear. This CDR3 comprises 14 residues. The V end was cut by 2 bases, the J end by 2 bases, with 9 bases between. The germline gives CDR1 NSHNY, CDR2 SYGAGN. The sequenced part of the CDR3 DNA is TGTGCCAGCAGTGAAACCAGATTTGCAGAA. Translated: CASSETRFAE. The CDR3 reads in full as CASSETRFAETLYF.

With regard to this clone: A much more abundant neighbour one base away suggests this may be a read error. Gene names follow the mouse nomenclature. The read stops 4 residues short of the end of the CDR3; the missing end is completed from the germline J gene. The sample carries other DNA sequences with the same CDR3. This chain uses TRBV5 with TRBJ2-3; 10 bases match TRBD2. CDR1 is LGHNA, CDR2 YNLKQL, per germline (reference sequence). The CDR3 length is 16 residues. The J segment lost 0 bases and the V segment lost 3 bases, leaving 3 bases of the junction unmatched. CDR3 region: CASSQDWGPSAETLYF. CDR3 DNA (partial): TGTGCCAGCAGCCAGGACTGGGGGCCTAGTGCAGAA.

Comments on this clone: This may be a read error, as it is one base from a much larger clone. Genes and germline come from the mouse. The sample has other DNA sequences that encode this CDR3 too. The CDR3 region is CASSGSNQDTQYF. CDR3 DNA (partial): TGTGCCAGCAGTGGCAGTAACCAAGAC. The genes are TRBV13-1 and TRBJ2-5; D uncertain. The sequenced fragment ends 4 residues before the CDR3 boundary, so the rest is inferred from the germline J gene. CDR1 is NSHNY and CDR2 is SYGAGN in the germline V gene. The V and J ends lost 3 bases and 0 bases respectively, with 5 bases between them. The CDR3 sequence is 13 residues long.

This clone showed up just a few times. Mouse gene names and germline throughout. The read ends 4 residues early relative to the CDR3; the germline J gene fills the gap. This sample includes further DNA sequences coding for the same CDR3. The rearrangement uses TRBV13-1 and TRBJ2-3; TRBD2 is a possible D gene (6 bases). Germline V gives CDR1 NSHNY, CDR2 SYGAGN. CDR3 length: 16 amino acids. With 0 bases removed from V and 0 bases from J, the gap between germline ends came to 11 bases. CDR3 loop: CASSDAGTSSAETLYF. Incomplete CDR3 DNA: TGTGCCAGCAGTGATGCCGGGACTTCTAGTGCAGAA.

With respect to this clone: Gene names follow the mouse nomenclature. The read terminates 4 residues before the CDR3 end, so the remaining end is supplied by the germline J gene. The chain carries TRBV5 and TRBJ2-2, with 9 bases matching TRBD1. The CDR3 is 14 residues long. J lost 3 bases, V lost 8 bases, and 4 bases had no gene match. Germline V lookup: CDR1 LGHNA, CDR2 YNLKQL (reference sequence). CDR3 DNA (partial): TGTGCCAGCGAGGACAGGGGTGACACCGGG. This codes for CASEDRGDTG. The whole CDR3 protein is CASEDRGDTGQLYF.

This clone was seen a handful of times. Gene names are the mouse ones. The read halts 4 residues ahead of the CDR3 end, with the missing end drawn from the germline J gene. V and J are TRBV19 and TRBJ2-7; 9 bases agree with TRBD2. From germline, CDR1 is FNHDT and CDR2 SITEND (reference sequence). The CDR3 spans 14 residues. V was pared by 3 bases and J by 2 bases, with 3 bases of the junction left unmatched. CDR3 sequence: CASSKGTGPYEQYF. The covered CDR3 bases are TGTGCCAGCAGTAAAGGGACTGGGCCCTAT. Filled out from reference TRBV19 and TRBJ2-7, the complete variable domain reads GGIITQTPKFLIGQEGQKLTLKCQQNFNHDTMYWYRQDSGKGLRLIYYSITENDLQKGDLSEGYDASREKKSSFSLTVTSAQKNEMAVFLCASSKGTGPYEQYFGPGTRLTVL.

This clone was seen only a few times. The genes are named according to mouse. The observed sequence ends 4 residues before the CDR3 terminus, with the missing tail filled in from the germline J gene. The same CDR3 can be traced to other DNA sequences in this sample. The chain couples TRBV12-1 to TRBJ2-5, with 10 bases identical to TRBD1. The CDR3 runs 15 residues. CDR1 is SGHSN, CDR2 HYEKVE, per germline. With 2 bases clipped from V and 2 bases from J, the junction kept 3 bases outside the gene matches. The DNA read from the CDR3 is TGTGCCAGCTCTCCGACAGGGGGCAGCCAAGAC. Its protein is CASSPTGGSQD. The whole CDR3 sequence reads CASSPTGGSQDTQYF. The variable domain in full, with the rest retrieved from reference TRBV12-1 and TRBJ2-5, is DSGVVQSPRHIIKEKGGRSVLTCIPISGHSNVVWYQQTLGKELKFLIQHYEKVERDKGFLPSRFSVQQFDDYHSEMNMSALELEDSAMYFCASSPTGGSQDTQYFGPGTRLLVL.

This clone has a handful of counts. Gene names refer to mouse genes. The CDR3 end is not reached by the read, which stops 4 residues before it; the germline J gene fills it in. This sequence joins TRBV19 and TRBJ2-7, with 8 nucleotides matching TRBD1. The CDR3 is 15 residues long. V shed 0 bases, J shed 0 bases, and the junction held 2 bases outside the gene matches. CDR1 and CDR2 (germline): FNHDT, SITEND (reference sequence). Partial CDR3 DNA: TGTGCCAGCAGTATAGACAGGGGGAGCTCCTAT. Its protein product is CASSIDRGSSY. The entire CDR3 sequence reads CASSIDRGSSYEQYF.

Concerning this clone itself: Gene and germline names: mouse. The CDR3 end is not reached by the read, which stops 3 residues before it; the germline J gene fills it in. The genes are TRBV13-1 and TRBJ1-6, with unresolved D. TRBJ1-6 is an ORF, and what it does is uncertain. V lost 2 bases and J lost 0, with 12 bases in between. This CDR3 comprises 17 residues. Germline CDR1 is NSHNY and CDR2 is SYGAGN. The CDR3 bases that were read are TGTGCCAGCAGTGAAGCCCAACAAAATTCCTATAATTCGCCC. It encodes CASSEAQQNSYNSP. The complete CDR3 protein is CASSEAQQNSYNSPLYF.

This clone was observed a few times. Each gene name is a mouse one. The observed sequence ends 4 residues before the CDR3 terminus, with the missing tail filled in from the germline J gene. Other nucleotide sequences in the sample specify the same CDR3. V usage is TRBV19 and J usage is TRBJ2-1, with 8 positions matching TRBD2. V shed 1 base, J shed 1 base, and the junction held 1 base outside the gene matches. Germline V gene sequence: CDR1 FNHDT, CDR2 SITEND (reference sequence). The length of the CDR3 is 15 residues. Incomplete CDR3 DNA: TGTGCCAGCAGTATAACTGGGGGAAACTATGCT. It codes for CASSITGGNYA. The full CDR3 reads CASSITGGNYAEQFF.

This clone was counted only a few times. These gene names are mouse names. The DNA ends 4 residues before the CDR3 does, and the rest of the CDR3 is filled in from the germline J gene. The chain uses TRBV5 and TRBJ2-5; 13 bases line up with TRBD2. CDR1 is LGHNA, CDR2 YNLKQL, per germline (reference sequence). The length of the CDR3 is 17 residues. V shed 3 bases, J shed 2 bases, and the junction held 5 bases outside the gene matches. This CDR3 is CASSHSGTGGVQDTQYF. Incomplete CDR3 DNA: TGTGCCAGCAGCCACTCCGGGACTGGGGGGGTCCAAGAC.

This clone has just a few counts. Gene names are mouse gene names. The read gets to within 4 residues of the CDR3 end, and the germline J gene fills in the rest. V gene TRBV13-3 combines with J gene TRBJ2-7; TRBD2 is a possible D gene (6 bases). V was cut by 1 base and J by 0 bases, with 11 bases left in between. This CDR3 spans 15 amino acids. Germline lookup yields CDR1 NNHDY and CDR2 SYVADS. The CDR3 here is CASSDRLDPSYEQYF. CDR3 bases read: TGTGCCAGCAGTGATAGACTGGATCCCTCCTAT.

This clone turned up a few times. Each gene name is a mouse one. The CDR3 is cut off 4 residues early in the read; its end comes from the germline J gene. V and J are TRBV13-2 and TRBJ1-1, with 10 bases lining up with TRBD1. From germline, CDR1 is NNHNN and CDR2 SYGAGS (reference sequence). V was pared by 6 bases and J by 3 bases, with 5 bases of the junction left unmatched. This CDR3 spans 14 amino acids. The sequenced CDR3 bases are TGTGCCAGCGACCGGGACAGGGGTGACACA. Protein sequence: CASDRDRGDT. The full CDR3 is CASDRDRGDTEVFF.

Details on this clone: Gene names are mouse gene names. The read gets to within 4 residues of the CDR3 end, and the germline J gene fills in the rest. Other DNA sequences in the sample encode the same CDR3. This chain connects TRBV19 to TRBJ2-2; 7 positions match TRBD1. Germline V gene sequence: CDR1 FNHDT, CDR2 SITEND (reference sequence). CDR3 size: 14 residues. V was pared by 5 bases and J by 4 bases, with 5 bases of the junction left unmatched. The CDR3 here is CASSRQGGTGQLYF. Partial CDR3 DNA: TGTGCCAGCAGCAGACAGGGCGGCACCGGG.

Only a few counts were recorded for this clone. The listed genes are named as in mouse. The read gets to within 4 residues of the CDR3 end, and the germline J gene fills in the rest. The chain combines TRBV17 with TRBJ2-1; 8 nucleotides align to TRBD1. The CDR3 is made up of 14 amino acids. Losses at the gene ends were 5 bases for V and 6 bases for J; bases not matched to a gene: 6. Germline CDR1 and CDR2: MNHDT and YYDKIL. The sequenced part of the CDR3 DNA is TGTGCTAGCAGTCCCCAGGGGGCGCTTGCT. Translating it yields CASSPQGALA. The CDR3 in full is CASSPQGALAEQFF.

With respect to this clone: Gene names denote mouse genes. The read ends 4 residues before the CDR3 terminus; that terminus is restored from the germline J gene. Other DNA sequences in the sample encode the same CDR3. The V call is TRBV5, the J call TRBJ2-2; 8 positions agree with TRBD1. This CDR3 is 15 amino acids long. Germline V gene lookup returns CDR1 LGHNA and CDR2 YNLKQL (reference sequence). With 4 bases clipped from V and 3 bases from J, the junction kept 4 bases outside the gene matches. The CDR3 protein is CASSPQGADTGQLYF. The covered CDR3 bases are TGTGCCAGCAGCCCCCAGGGGGCAGACACCGGG.

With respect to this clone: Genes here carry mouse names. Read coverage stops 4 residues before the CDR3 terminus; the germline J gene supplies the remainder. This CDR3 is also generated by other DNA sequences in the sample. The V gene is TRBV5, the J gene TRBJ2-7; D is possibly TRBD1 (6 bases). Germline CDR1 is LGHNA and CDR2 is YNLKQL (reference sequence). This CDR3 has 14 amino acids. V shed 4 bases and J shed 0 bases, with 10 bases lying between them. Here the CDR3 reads CASSPTGLSYEQYF. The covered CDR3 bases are TGTGCCAGCAGCCCGACAGGCCTCTCCTAT.

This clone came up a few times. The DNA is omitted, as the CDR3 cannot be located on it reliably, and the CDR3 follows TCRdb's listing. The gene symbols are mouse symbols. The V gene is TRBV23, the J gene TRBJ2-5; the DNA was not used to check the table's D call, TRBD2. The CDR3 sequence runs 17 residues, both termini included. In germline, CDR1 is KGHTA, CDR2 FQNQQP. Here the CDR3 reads CAPAVNRWELGQDTQYF.

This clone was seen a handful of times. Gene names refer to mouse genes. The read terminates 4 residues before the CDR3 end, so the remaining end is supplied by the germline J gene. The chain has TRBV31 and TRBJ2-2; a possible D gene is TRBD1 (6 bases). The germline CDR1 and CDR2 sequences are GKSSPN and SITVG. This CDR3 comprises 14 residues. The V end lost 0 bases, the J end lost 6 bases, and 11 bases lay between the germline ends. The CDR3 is CAWSLRQGSGQLYF. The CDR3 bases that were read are TGTGCCTGGAGTCTACGGCAGGGGTCCGGG. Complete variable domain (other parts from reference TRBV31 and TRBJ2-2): AQTIHQWPVAEIKAVGSPLSLGCTIKGKSSPNLYWYWQATGGTLQQLFYSITVGQVESVVQLNLSASRPKDDQFILSTEKLLLSHSGFYLCAWSLRQGSGQLYFGEGSKLTVL.